One sample yielded the 2 T cell receptor beta chains listed below, sequenced in a study of spatial heterogeneity in lung cancer. TCRdb re-called the 5' RACE reads through MiXCR, storing one row per CDR3 protein. The table lists over 350 distinct CDR3 sequences, 38% of them singletons. Sample time point: sample taken at primary tumor resection. Without sorting, whole RNA was sequenced from tumor, nontumor lung or frozen PBMC. The specimen was PBMCs, collected at surgery. All receptors derive from a male donor with early-stage non-small cell lung cancer.

By proportion, this clonotype is hyperexpanded. Because the library targeted alpha chains, this beta chain is an off-target read whose size means little. CDR3 nucleotide sequence: TGTGCCAGCAGTTTCACCCAGGGGTACGAGCAGTACTTC. This sequence encodes CASSFTQGYEQYF. The V and J genes are TRBV6-1 and TRBJ2-7; D possibly corresponds to TRBD1 (6 bases). This CDR3 is 13 amino acids long. The V end was cut by 5 bases, the J end by 4 bases, with 12 bases between. Germline CDR1 and CDR2: MNHNS and SASEGT.

Points on this clonotype: Because the library targeted alpha chains, this beta chain is an off-target read whose size means little. The gene calls are TRBV6-4 and TRBJ2-3; unclear D gene. From germline, CDR1 is MRHNA and CDR2 SNTAGT. V dropped 6 bases and J dropped 2 bases, with 9 bases sitting between them. The length of the CDR3 is 13 residues. CDR3 DNA sequence: TGTGCCAGCAGCGAGACGGTCACAGATACGCAGTATTTT. This codes for CASSETVTDTQYF.